Shown below are 25 T cell receptor beta chains from a single sample sequenced in a study of T cell repertoires in cytomegalovirus infection. TCRdb used MiXCR to reprocess the reads, holding one entry per CDR3 protein. Of roughly 80,000 distinct CDR3 sequences detected, approximately 42% appear once; the ten largest clones hold over 85%. No antigens are known for them. Source: CD8+ T cells from cultured PBMCs, taken from culture after CMV antigen stimulation. The source of these receptors is a human donor in good health (CMV status not recorded). Some clones in this sample may be carry-over from other donors' samples.

The chain employs TRBV27 and TRBJ2-7; TRBD1 matches at 7 bases. CDR1 and CDR2 from the germline V gene are MNHEY and SMNVEV (reference sequence). V dropped 5 bases and J dropped 6; count of bases not matched to a gene: 7. This CDR3 has 13 amino acids. This CDR3 reads CASSIAGTAEQYF. CDR3 DNA sequence: TGTGCCAGCAGTATTGCCGGGACAGCCGAGCAGTACTTC.

This clonotype was seen more than once but under ten times. The J gene is TRBJ2-1, the V gene TRBV18, with D perhaps matching TRBD1 (5 bases). V lost 2 bases to trimming and J lost 5 bases, with 10 bases between them. Germline V gives CDR1 KGHSH, CDR2 LQKENI. This CDR3 region has 14 residues. For the CDR3, the DNA is TGTGCCAGCTCACCAGGTTCCAGGGACAATGAGCAGTTCTTC. Translation: CASSPGSRDNEQFF.

The CDR3 loop reads CASSQRTGTANSPLHF. In nucleotides, the CDR3 is TGTGCCAGCAGCCAAAGGACCGGGACAGCTAATTCACCCCTCCACTTT. V usage is TRBV4-2 and J usage is TRBJ1-6, with 7 bases fitting TRBD1. J lost 6 bases, V lost 2 bases, and 7 bases had no gene match. Looked up from germline, CDR1 is LGHNA and CDR2 is YNFKEQ. The CDR3 has 16 residues.

This chain connects TRBV12-3 or TRBV12-4 to TRBJ1-4; D call uncertain. Between the trimmed V and J ends, which lost 0 bases and 6 bases, there was a span of 17 bases. The CDR3 spans 17 residues. This chain's CDR3 is CASSLAGEVVWDEKLFF. The DNA of the CDR3 is TGTGCCAGCAGTTTAGCCGGTGAGGTGGTCTGGGATGAAAAACTGTTTTTT.

This clonotype has a handful of counts. The chain recombines TRBV7-6 with TRBJ1-1; D call uncertain. The germline V gene encodes CDR1 SGHVS and CDR2 FNYEAQ. V gave up 1 base and J gave up 1 base, with 10 bases separating them. The CDR3 totals 15 residues. The CDR3 loop reads CASSLDAEANTEAFF. The CDR3 DNA reads TGTGCCAGCAGCTTAGATGCTGAGGCGAACACTGAAGCTTTCTTT.

The chain employs TRBV11-2 and TRBJ2-1, with D hard to call. This CDR3 has 16 amino acids. Trimming took off 1 base at V and 2 bases at J, with 12 bases between the two ends. CDR1 is SGHAT and CDR2 is FQNNGV in the germline V gene. The CDR3 sequence: CASSLVLDDAYNEQFF. The CDR3 nucleotides read TGTGCCAGCAGCTTAGTTTTGGACGATGCCTACAATGAGCAGTTCTTC.

The V and J genes are TRBV20-1 and TRBJ2-3; 8 bases are a match to TRBD1. CDR1 is DFQATT and CDR2 is SNEGSKA in the germline V gene (reference sequence). The trim removed 0 bases at V and 5 bases at J, leaving 4 bases unmatched. This CDR3 comprises 14 residues. As DNA, the CDR3 is TGCAGTGCTAGAGACAGGGGGCGATTAGATACGCAGTATTTT. Its translation is CSARDRGRLDTQYF.

The V and J genes are TRBV27 and TRBJ1-1; D is possibly TRBD1 (5 bases). In germline, CDR1 is MNHEY, CDR2 SMNVEV (reference sequence). This CDR3 is 14 amino acids long. V dropped 0 bases and J dropped 4 bases, with 9 bases sitting between them. The CDR3 is CASSLSPGGTEAFF. CDR3 nucleotide sequence: TGTGCCAGCAGTTTATCACCGGGGGGCACTGAAGCTTTCTTT.

The J gene is TRBJ2-7, the V gene TRBV25-1; 9 bases are a match to TRBD1. Trimming removed 8 bases from V and 4 bases from J; junction bases left unmatched: 12. In germline, CDR1 is MGHDK, CDR2 SYGVNS. The CDR3 is 15 residues long. The CDR3, as DNA: TGTGCCAGCTCAACCGGGACAGGGCTCCCTTACGAGCAGTACTTC. Amino acid sequence: CASSTGTGLPYEQYF.

This clonotype was detected ten times or more. The rearrangement uses TRBV7-6 and TRBJ2-7; D not resolved. Per the germline V gene, CDR1 is SGHVS and CDR2 is FNYEAQ. This CDR3 is built from 15 residues. Trimming took 5 bases from V and 1 from J, leaving 15 bases between them. CDR3 residues: CASSKDPSRSYEQYF. CDR3 nucleotides: TGTGCCAGCAGCAAAGACCCTTCCCGGTCCTACGAGCAGTACTTC.

This chain links TRBV6-5 with TRBJ2-1, with D possibly matching TRBD1 (5 bases). The length of the CDR3 is 14 residues. The germline CDR1 and CDR2 sequences are MNHEY and SVGAGI. V was cut by 0 bases and J by 8 bases, with 11 bases left in between. CDR3 DNA sequence: TGTGCCAGCAGTTACTCGGGTGGCAGGGATGAGCAGTTCTTC. This sequence encodes CASSYSGGRDEQFF.

This clonotype has just a few counts. J is TRBJ2-1 and V is TRBV12-3 or TRBV12-4, with TRBD1 matching 8 bases. V lost 6 bases and J lost 2; bases outside the gene matches: 12. The CDR3 loop spans 17 amino acids. The CDR3 nucleotides are TGTGCCAGCAGCCTACCTGGGTCGGGACAGGCCTACAATGAGCAGTTCTTC. Translating gives CASSLPGSGQAYNEQFF.

This sequence joins TRBV6-2 or TRBV6-3 and TRBJ2-3; D possibly uses TRBD1 or TRBD2 (5 bases each). This CDR3 is built from 15 residues. Trimming stripped 8 bases from V and 0 bases from J, with 15 bases between. The germline CDR1 and CDR2 sequences are MNHEY and SVGEGT. This CDR3 reads CASVGGDASTDTQYF. The CDR3 region has the DNA TGTGCCAGCGTAGGTGGGGACGCTAGCACAGATACGCAGTATTTT.

The chain links TRBV7-6 to TRBJ2-7; D ambiguous. This CDR3 has 15 amino acids. Germline V gene data show CDR1 as SGHVS and CDR2 as FNYEAQ. The V end lost 5 bases, the J end lost 1 base, and 15 bases lay between the germline ends. Here the CDR3 DNA reads TGTGCCAGCAGCCCCCTGTCGGGCGGATCCTACGAGCAGTACTTC. Amino acid sequence: CASSPLSGGSYEQYF. The variable domain in full, completed from reference TRBV7-6 and TRBJ2-7, reads GAGVSQSPRYKVTKRGQDVALRCDPISGHVSLYWYRQALGQGPEFLTYFNYEAQQDKSGLPNDRFSAERPEGSISTLTIQRTEQRDSAMYRCASSPLSGGSYEQYFGPGTRLTVT.

The chain recombines TRBV19 with TRBJ1-2, with 7 bases matching TRBD1. In germline, CDR1 is LNHDA, CDR2 SQIVND (reference sequence). Trimming cost V 4 bases and J 3 bases; bases outside gene matches: 8. The CDR3 spans 15 residues. The CDR3 region is CASSSPGQLYYGYTF. The CDR3 DNA is TGTGCCAGTAGTAGTCCGGGACAGCTTTACTATGGCTACACCTTC.

V is TRBV10-3 and J is TRBJ2-5; the D gene is possibly TRBD2 (6 bases). The CDR3 length is 13 residues. V was shortened by 6 bases and J by 0 bases, with 8 bases between the two germline ends. Per germline, CDR1 ENHRY and CDR2 SYGVKD. The CDR3 DNA sequence: TGTGCCATCAGGGTAGCGGACCAAGAGACCCAGTACTTC. Its protein is CAIRVADQETQYF.

Many counts were recorded for this clonotype. This sequence joins TRBV7-2 and TRBJ1-2; perhaps TRBD1 as D (5 bases). Trimming removed 3 bases from V and 5 bases from J, with 13 bases in between. CDR1 SGHTA and CDR2 FQGNSA come from the germline V gene. The CDR3 sequence is 14 residues long. The CDR3 sequence is CASSLVQGSYGYTF. As DNA, the CDR3 is TGTGCCAGCAGCTTGGTGCAGGGAAGTTATGGCTACACCTTC.

This clonotype has a single count. The rearrangement uses TRBV29-1 and TRBJ2-1; no reliable D call. With 0 bases removed from V and 4 bases from J, the gap between germline ends came to 13 bases. In germline, CDR1 is SQVTM, CDR2 ANQGSEA. The CDR3 runs 15 residues. The CDR3 nucleotides are TGCAGCGTTGAAGATCCAGAGACAACTTACAATGAGCAGTTCTTC. Its protein is CSVEDPETTYNEQFF.

This clonotype was counted a few times. The genes are TRBV6-1 and TRBJ1-1; 7 bases are shared with TRBD1. The CDR3 is made up of 14 amino acids. The germline gives CDR1 MNHNS, CDR2 SASEGT. V was clipped by 5 bases and J by 4 bases; unmatched bases: 7. Here the CDR3 reads CASSLTGRVTEAFF. CDR3 nucleotides: TGTGCCAGCAGTTTGACAGGGAGGGTCACTGAAGCTTTCTTT.

This clonotype was picked up one time. The CDR3 bases are TGTGCCAGCAGCTGGCTAGCGGTGGGAAATACGCAGTATTTT. Translated, it gives CASSWLAVGNTQYF. This chain links TRBV11-1 with TRBJ2-3, with TRBD2 matching 7 bases. V trimming: 4 bases; J trimming: 7 bases; junction bases outside the gene matches: 8. The CDR3 totals 14 residues. Germline-derived CDR1 and CDR2 are SGHAT and FQDESV (reference sequence).

There are a few counts of this clonotype. This chain joins TRBV15 and TRBJ2-7; D is possibly TRBD2 (6 bases). The CDR3 covers 16 residues. V was shortened by 1 base and J by 4 bases, with 17 bases between the two germline ends. Germline loops: CDR1 LNHNV, CDR2 YYDKDF (reference sequence). The CDR3 bases are TGTGCCACCAGCAGAGGGGTGGATAGCGGCTGGTACGAGCAGTACTTC. This sequence encodes CATSRGVDSGWYEQYF. Complete variable domain (other parts from reference TRBV15 and TRBJ2-7): DAMVIQNPRYQVTQFGKPVTLSCSQTLNHNVMYWYQQKSSQAPKLLFHYYDKDFNNEADTPDNFQSRRPNTSFCFLDIRSPGLGDTAMYLCATSRGVDSGWYEQYFGPGTRLTVT.

This clonotype was seen a few times. The rearrangement uses TRBV20-1 and TRBJ1-1; 7 positions agree with TRBD1. The CDR3 runs 14 residues. Per germline, CDR1 DFQATT and CDR2 SNEGSKA (reference sequence). The ends lost 6 bases at V and 6 bases at J; junction bases unmatched: 13. The CDR3, as DNA: TGCAGTGCCCAGCTGACAGGGTCTGGCGCTGAAGCTTTCTTT. Residues: CSAQLTGSGAEAFF.

This clonotype was observed many times. The chain is built from TRBV7-2 and TRBJ1-4, with D possibly matching TRBD1 (5 bases). Germline V CDR1 and CDR2: SGHTA, FQGNSA. V was shortened by 5 bases and J by 7 bases, with 20 bases between the two germline ends. CDR3 length equals 16 residues. The CDR3 bases are TGTGCCAGCAGCCAACGCCGGGACCCGGGTCTTGAAAAACTGTTTTTT. Protein sequence: CASSQRRDPGLEKLFF. Full variable domain (rest looked up from reference TRBV7-2 and TRBJ1-4): GAGVSQSPSNKVTEKGKDVELRCDPISGHTALYWYRQSLGQGLEFLIYFQGNSAPDKSGLPSDRFSAERTGGSVSTLTIQRTQQEDSAVYLCASSQRRDPGLEKLFFGSGTQLSVL.

The J gene is TRBJ1-3, the V gene TRBV7-6; 8 nucleotides match TRBD1. Germline V lookup: CDR1 SGHVS, CDR2 FNYEAQ. The CDR3 covers 16 residues. J lost 0 bases, V lost 5 bases, and 6 bases had no gene match. This chain's CDR3 is CASSAGQGLSGNTIYF. In DNA form, the CDR3 reads TGTGCCAGCAGCGCCGGACAGGGACTCTCTGGAAACACCATATATTTT. Complete variable domain (other parts from reference TRBV7-6 and TRBJ1-3): GAGVSQSPRYKVTKRGQDVALRCDPISGHVSLYWYRQALGQGPEFLTYFNYEAQQDKSGLPNDRFSAERPEGSISTLTIQRTEQRDSAMYRCASSAGQGLSGNTIYFGEGSWLTVV.

At least ten counts were recorded for this clonotype. V and J are TRBV11-2 and TRBJ2-3; D possibly uses TRBD1 or TRBD2 (7 bases each). The V gene lost 4 bases and the J gene lost 5 bases, with 19 bases spanning the gap. The CDR3 is 16 amino acids. CDR1 and CDR2 from the germline V gene are SGHAT and FQNNGV. CDR3 in DNA: TGTGCCAGCAGCTCTTCAGGGGGGGGGCAGAAAGATACGCAGTATTTT. Its protein is CASSSSGGGQKDTQYF.